This TCR beta chain was sequenced for a study of cytomegalovirus exposure and HLA in healthy donors. Trimming stripped 0 bases from V and 8 bases from J, with 25 bases between. The CDR3 consists of 18 residues. The germline gives CDR1 SGHAT, CDR2 FQNNGV. As for this clone: Its antigen is undetermined.

In the PCR, 60 Vbeta and 13 Jbeta primers were used. Sequencing used immunoSEQ multiplex PCR; TCRdb keeps in-frame clones, though not all of them. This table has 65,000 to 90,000 clones, approximately 72% appearing once. Whole-study findings and limits: Common viral pathogens seemed to be connected with several of the most significant clusters, according to a later analysis. Later on, an analysis tied around 17,000 TCR beta sequences to HLA alleles at 0.05 false discovery rate. For most TCR beta V segments, an earlier analysis put the productive rate at about 90% or about 30% of the time. Rare TCR sequences dominated, though some public TCRs recurred in many donors.

Sequencing was performed on PBMCs. The chain links TRBV11-2 to TRBJ1-1; D perhaps matches TRBD1 (6 bases). The receptor comes from a woman in her forties in good health and CMV-seropositive. As DNA, the CDR3 is TGTGCCAGCAGCTTAGAGTATGGGGAAGGGGGTCAGCGACCCGAAGCTTTCTTT. It translates to CASSLEYGEGGQRPEAFF.